This paragraph covers one T cell receptor (beta chain) sequence. It lacks a known antigen. Within one base of it there is no much larger clone, and no base qualities were kept. This sample was taken from a study of blood T cell repertoires in COVID-19 (dated by TCRdb to the early 2020s). For the wider study: Samples from collaborators originated in the United States, Italy and Spain and spanned both the acute and convalescent phases of COVID-19. A freely available public database, intended as a resource for researchers studying the immune response to SARS-CoV-2, is where the repertoires were released. The sample metadata nearly always contained a de-identified subject ID, COVID-19 status, age in years and sex. The prospective study material was composed of cDNA or gDNA derived from T cells, B-cell-depleted T cells, or PBMCs. Samples were obtained from the ongoing ImmuneRACE study (first 160 participants) and from 1,254 subjects provided by 6 global collaborators. Subjects who had been exposed to COVID-19, were actively infected with it, or had recovered from it provided the deeply sampled blood TCRbeta repertoires that made up the dataset. HLA class I and class II types, where available, came from metadata supplied by the sample provider rather than from assay-based typing.

In the prospective study, participants were roughly 18 to 95 years old, resided in about two dozen geographic areas of the United States, and were enrolled through a virtual design. Cohort assignment in the prospective study relied on participant-reported clinical history from a screening survey and a study questionnaire. Recovered participants in ImmuneRACE Cohort 3 were defined as having two consecutive negative NP/OP PCR tests, clearance from a healthcare professional, or resolution of symptoms. Mobile phlebotomists in the prospective study collected whole blood, serum and a nasopharyngeal or oropharyngeal swab from every participant. Prospective study participants could optionally give additional blood draws and questionnaires over an approximately 2-month period. Before DNA extraction, prospective study blood samples were shipped either frozen or at room temperature. The CDR3 spans 13 residues, from the cysteine through the phenylalanine. CDR3 DNA is the only sequence kept; it has 39 bases, read in frame from the first base. V sheds 2 bases and J sheds 6 bases, leaving 11 bases between their ends. Based on the germline V gene, the CDR1 and CDR2 sequences are SGHDT and YYEEEE.

TCRbeta CDR3 regions were amplified from genomic DNA by means of the immunoSEQ Assay, a bias-controlled multiplex PCR. In the source study's methods: The number of nucleated cells in each sample was estimated from the amplification of reference gene primers within the assay. Sequence reads were collapsed and filtered to measure the absolute abundance of every unique TCRbeta CDR3 rearrangement. For each sample, productive Simpson clonality was calculated as the square root of Simpson's diversity index across productive rearrangements. In its TCRdb copy, this immuneACCESS table keeps in-frame sequences only and misses some clones. Where compared with another copy, unresolved V genes explain less than half of these, and the others have no known cause. The DNA gave D and trimming, while V, J and clone size come from that table. This sample is represented by around 360,000 clones; about 90% of them were singletons. Clones ranked in the top ten supply 2.5% to 3% of the sample.

Broad study findings and their caveats: The quantity of clinical and demographic metadata differed by source and by participant and was supplied without curation.

The chain was built from TRBV5-6 and TRBJ1-1; the D gene is possibly TRBD1, with 6 bases matching. This clonotype was obtained from a woman aged 30 to 39 who had recovered from COVID-19. The sample consisted of PBMCs or T cells enriched from blood (not recorded which). The CDR3 in this case is CASSFQGRAEAFF. The DNA reads TGTGCCAGCAGCTTTCAGGGGCGCGCTGAAGCTTTCTTT.